This TCR beta chain was obtained from a study of blood T cell repertoires in COVID-19. Using immunoSEQ multiplex PCR, the repertoire was profiled, and TCRdb retains in-frame clones only, with some absent. The table shows some 530,000 clones, with about 85% occurring only once. CDR3 length: 13 residues. After removal of 1 base from V and 7 bases from J, the junction contained 3 bases not matched to a gene. Germline V CDR1 and CDR2: SGHVS, FNYEAQ. The genes are TRBV7-6 and TRBJ1-2, with TRBD1 matching 7 bases. This sequence originates from a woman aged 60-75 years who had recovered from COVID-19. Sequencing was carried out using PBMCs or T cells enriched from blood (not recorded which). The CDR3 protein is CASSLDRGSGYTF. The CDR3 nucleotides are TGTGCCAGCAGCTTAGACAGGGGTAGTGGCTACACCTTC.